This T cell receptor (beta chain) comes out of a study of regulatory T cells in long-lasting Graves disease. Study conclusions and caveats: Among samples with persistent disease, TRBV28, TRBJ1-2 and TRBJ2-5 were favored.

Time point indicated: newly diagnosed GD, antithyroid drugs for less than 3 months. PBMC RNA was the source of the TCR library. This clonotype was counted between two and nine times. What it recognizes is unknown. Trimming stripped 6 bases from V and 0 bases from J, with 10 bases between. Germline CDR1 is LGHNT and CDR2 is FRNRAP. This CDR3 has 14 residues. Combining iRepertoire HTBI primers with Arm-PCR of CDR3 regions, the authors built TCR beta libraries. TCRdb reprocessed the multiplex PCR reads via MiXCR and lists one record per CDR3 protein. There are 550,000 to 650,000 distinct CDR3 sequences in the sample; 15% to 20% occur only once, and 9.5% to 15% lies in the top ten. These same records also appear under a second study, on T cells in Graves' hyperthyroidism and ophthalmopathy. From that report: Patients aged 18 to 65 with hyperthyroidism were newly diagnosed, with duration under 2 months. During a first-round RT-PCR of the TCR CDR3, the HTBI primer set was used. Stable hyperthyroidism and ophthalmopathy were separated using 13 V-J signatures.

Sequenced here: peripheral blood mononuclear cells (PBMCs), sampled at new diagnosis, from a patient treated with antithyroid drugs. This TCR was recovered from a man aged 18-30 years with Graves disease. The chain uses TRBV12-5 and TRBJ2-3, with D perhaps TRBD1 or TRBD2 (5 bases each). DNA for the CDR3: TGTGCTAGTGGGGGGACGGGCAGCACAGATACGCAGTATTTT. It translates to CASGGTGSTDTQYF.